The 29 T cell receptor beta chains in this list originate from one sample, sequenced in a study of graft-versus-host responses after intestinal transplantation. Method: immunoSEQ multiplex PCR; TCRdb's copy keeps in-frame clones and lacks some. The repertoire holds over 75,000 clones, 86% seen once, with approximately 1.4% in the top ten. The source material was PBMCs, sampled 255 days after intestinal transplant. The receptors were sampled from a human patient who received an intestinal transplant, so some T cells may come from the graft donor.

The rearrangement links TRBV18 to TRBJ2-2; 12 nucleotides match TRBD1. The junction had 7 bases not matched to a gene; V was cut back by 7 bases and J by 4 bases. Germline values: CDR1 KGHSH, CDR2 LQKENI. This CDR3 is 16 amino acids long. The CDR3 sequence: CASFPGTGGITGELFF. CDR3 nucleotide sequence: TGTGCCAGCTTCCCCGGGACAGGGGGCATCACCGGGGAGCTGTTTTTT.

The genes are TRBV6-6 and TRBJ2-5; 9 bases agree with TRBD1. From germline, CDR1 is MNHNY and CDR2 SVGAGI (reference sequence). The CDR3 is made up of 15 amino acids. The ends lost 8 bases at V and 1 base at J; junction bases unmatched: 8. The chain's CDR3 is CASGVTGGFQETQYF. CDR3 in DNA: TGTGCCAGCGGGGTCACAGGGGGCTTCCAAGAGACCCAGTACTTC.

V is TRBV6-6 and J is TRBJ2-5, with 8 bases that match TRBD1. V gave up 6 bases and J gave up 3 bases; unmatched junction bases: 3. Germline CDR1 MNHNY, CDR2 SVGAGI (reference sequence). The CDR3 sequence is 13 residues long. The CDR3 nucleotides read TGTGCCAGCAGAGCGACAGGGGAAGAGACCCAGTACTTC. Protein: CASRATGEETQYF.

The CDR3 reads CASSPGLSDAANYGYTF. CDR3 in DNA: TGCGCCAGCAGCCCGGGACTGTCGGACGCAGCTAACTATGGCTACACCTTC. The rearrangement links TRBV5-1 to TRBJ1-2; a possible D gene is TRBD1 (5 bases). V was clipped by 4 bases and J by 0 bases, with 19 bases between them. Looked up from germline, CDR1 is SGHRS and CDR2 is YFSETQ. The CDR3 contains 17 residues.

The chain couples TRBV27 to TRBJ2-2; unclear D gene. Trimming removed 6 bases at V and 2 bases at J, with 13 bases between. CDR3 size: 15 residues. CDR1 is MNHEY, CDR2 SMNVEV, per germline (reference sequence). DNA of the CDR3: TGTGCCAGCAGCCACGACATGGGCAACACCGGGGAGCTGTTTTTT. This sequence encodes CASSHDMGNTGELFF.

CDR3 region: CASSPSGNEQFF. DNA of the CDR3: TGTGCCAGCAGCCCCAGCGGGAATGAGCAGTTCTTC. The V and J genes are TRBV6-5 and TRBJ2-1; TRBD2 might be the D (6 bases). This CDR3 has 12 amino acids. V lost 6 bases to trimming and J lost 7 bases, with 10 bases between them. CDR1 and CDR2 (germline): MNHEY, SVGAGI.

This clone was recorded only once. This rearrangement joins TRBV28 to TRBJ2-3; maybe TRBD1 (6 bases). V shed 1 base and J shed 1 base, with 9 bases lying between them. The CDR3 extends over 15 amino acids. Germline loops: CDR1 MDHEN, CDR2 SYDVKM. The CDR3 reads CASSLSGVGTDTQYF. In DNA form, the CDR3 reads TGTGCCAGCAGTTTATCAGGGGTGGGCACAGATACGCAGTATTTT.

This chain joins TRBV7-8 and TRBJ2-1, with 11 positions matching TRBD2. The J segment lost 12 bases and the V segment lost 5 bases, leaving 15 bases of the junction unmatched. The V gene's germline CDR1 is SGHVS and CDR2 FQNEAQ. This CDR3 is 16 amino acids long. The CDR3 spells CASSTGLAAVRGGQFF. Written as DNA, the CDR3 is TGTGCCAGCAGCACGGGACTAGCGGCCGTCCGAGGAGGGCAGTTCTTC.

This chain links TRBV18 with TRBJ1-1, with D maybe TRBD1 (5 bases). Looked up from germline, CDR1 is KGHSH and CDR2 is LQKENI. The CDR3 contains 14 residues. Trimming stripped 1 base from V and 5 bases from J, with 11 bases between. The CDR3 DNA follows: TGTGCCAGCTCACCACAGGGGACTAGGACTGAAGCTTTCTTT. It yields the protein CASSPQGTRTEAFF.

With regard to this clone: The junction departs from the called germline gene at one end, perhaps through a read error. The rearrangement links TRBV25-1 to TRBJ2-5; 7 bases are a match to TRBD2. CDR3 length: 12 amino acids. The germline V gene has CDR1 MGHDK and CDR2 SYGVNS. CDR3 bases: TGTGCCAGCAGTGATGCCGGGGAGGGTATGGACTTC. This codes for CASSDAGEGMDF.

V and J are TRBV19 and TRBJ2-2; no definite D call. Germline assignment: CDR1 LNHDA and CDR2 SQIVND (reference sequence). V shed 6 bases and J shed 6 bases, with 11 bases lying between them. The CDR3 extends over 13 amino acids. CDR3 region: CASRVGGAGELFF. The CDR3 DNA reads as TGTGCCAGTAGGGTAGGTGGGGCCGGGGAGCTGTTTTTT.

This clone was seen once. The genes are TRBV10-3 and TRBJ2-2, with D perhaps matching TRBD1 or TRBD2 (6 bases each). The germline V and J ends were trimmed by 0 bases and 6 bases, with 11 bases remaining between them. The CDR3 is 15 residues long. CDR1 is ENHRY, CDR2 SYGVKD, per germline. CDR3 in DNA: TGTGCCATCAGTGAGTCGAGGGGGGCTTCCGGGGAGCTGTTTTTT. Its translation: CAISESRGASGELFF.

V is TRBV5-1 and J is TRBJ2-7; 10 bases fit TRBD1. Losses at the gene ends were 3 bases for V and 5 bases for J; bases not matched to a gene: 5. The CDR3 covers 14 residues. Germline V gene lookup returns CDR1 SGHRS and CDR2 YFSETQ. The CDR3 DNA sequence: TGCGCCAGCAGCTCGACAGGGGGCCGAAACGAGCAGTACTTC. It translates to CASSSTGGRNEQYF.

With respect to this clone: The same CDR3 is also encoded by other DNA sequences in this sample. This chain connects TRBV27 to TRBJ2-1; 8 bases are a match to TRBD1. The CDR3 is made up of 15 amino acids. The V and J ends lost 2 bases and 7 bases, in that order; junction bases with no gene match: 7. Germline loops: CDR1 MNHEY, CDR2 SMNVEV (reference sequence). The CDR3 is CASSLTQGASNEQFF. For the CDR3, the DNA is TGTGCCAGCAGTTTAACGCAGGGGGCTTCTAATGAGCAGTTCTTC.

The chain joins TRBV6-5 to TRBJ1-2; D might be TRBD1 (5 bases). The CDR3 has 12 residues. The germline V gene encodes CDR1 MNHEY and CDR2 SVGAGI. Trimming took 6 bases from V and 4 from J, leaving 9 bases between them. In DNA, the CDR3 is TGTGCCAGCAGGGGACTAGTCTATGGCTACACCTTC. This encodes CASRGLVYGYTF.

This chain uses TRBV27 with TRBJ2-3; 8 nucleotides match TRBD2. Trimming cost V 6 bases and J 1 base; bases outside gene matches: 12. Germline V gene lookup returns CDR1 MNHEY and CDR2 SMNVEV (reference sequence). The CDR3 consists of 17 residues. CDR3 in amino acids: CASSLTGGRQGTDTQYF. The DNA for the CDR3 is TGTGCCAGCAGCCTTACGGGGGGGCGGCAGGGCACAGATACGCAGTATTTT.

The chain carries TRBV2 and TRBJ2-3; 7 bases fit TRBD2. Unmatched junction bases numbered 10, after V lost 6 bases and J lost 4 bases. The germline V gene has CDR1 SNHLY and CDR2 FYNNEI. The CDR3 spans 15 residues. CDR3 in amino acids: CASSGRAGRADTQYF. DNA for the CDR3: TGTGCCAGCAGCGGTCGAGCGGGGAGGGCAGATACGCAGTATTTT.

A word on this clone: Compared with germline, one end of the junction differs, possibly owing to a read error. The genes are TRBV5-1 and TRBJ1-6; 7 bases align to TRBD1. CDR1 is SGHRS, CDR2 YFSETQ, per germline. The CDR3 is made up of 17 amino acids. The CDR3 sequence: CASSLGTGDSYNSPLHF. CDR3 bases: TGCGCCAGCAGCTTGGGAACAGGGGATTCCTACAATTCACCCCTCCACTTT. Complete variable domain (other parts from reference TRBV5-1 and TRBJ1-6): KAGVTQTPRYLIKTRGQQVTLSCSPISGHRSVSWYQQTPGQGLQFLFEYFSETQRNKGNFPGRFSGRQFSNSRSEMNVSTLELGDSALYLCASSLGTGDSYNSPLHFGNGTRLTVT.

The chain joins TRBV6-5 to TRBJ2-2; 8 nucleotides match TRBD2. Germline lookup yields CDR1 MNHEY and CDR2 SVGAGI. The CDR3 is 15 residues long. Trimming took 5 bases from V and 7 from J; bases not matched to a gene: 9. As DNA, the CDR3 is TGTGCCAGCAGTACCCGGGAGGGGAGGGGCGGGGAGCTGTTTTTT. It is translated as CASSTREGRGGELFF.

This clone was observed once. The chain recombines TRBV5-8 with TRBJ2-1, with TRBD1 matching over 7 bases. From germline, CDR1 is SGHTS and CDR2 YDEGEE. This CDR3 is 15 amino acids long. V was pared by 0 bases and J by 9 bases, with 9 bases of the junction left unmatched. The CDR3 DNA reads TGTGCCAGCAGCTTGGTTAGGGGGCTAGGTGGTGAGCAGTTCTTC. The encoded protein is CASSLVRGLGGEQFF.

The chain joins TRBV4-2 to TRBJ2-1; tentatively, D is TRBD2 (6 bases). The V gene's germline CDR1 is LGHNA and CDR2 YNFKEQ. CDR3 length: 15 amino acids. V lost 4 bases, J lost 3 bases, and 13 bases lay in between. The CDR3 coding sequence is TGTGCCAGCAGCCTGGGGACTGCCTACTACAATGAGCAGTTCTTC. Translation gives CASSLGTAYYNEQFF.

V usage is TRBV9 and J usage is TRBJ1-1; 10 nucleotides line up with TRBD1. There are 16 residues in the CDR3. Germline V gene sequence: CDR1 SGDLS, CDR2 YYNGEE. After removal of 3 bases from V and 7 bases from J, the junction contained 12 bases not matched to a gene. The DNA of the CDR3 is TGTGCCAGCAGCGCTTACTCGGGACAGGGGCCTTTTGAAGCTTTCTTT. Translation gives CASSAYSGQGPFEAFF.

The chain joins TRBV9 to TRBJ2-4; D may be TRBD1 (5 bases). The V end lost 0 bases, the J end lost 8 bases, and 9 bases lay between the germline ends. The CDR3 runs to 13 residues. Germline V gene lookup returns CDR1 SGDLS and CDR2 YYNGEE. Here the CDR3 DNA reads TGTGCCAGCAGCGTAGATAGGGGTGACATTCAGTACTTC. It specifies CASSVDRGDIQYF.

The chain couples TRBV6-5 to TRBJ1-4, with 8 bases lining up with TRBD1. The CDR3 extends over 13 amino acids. From germline, CDR1 is MNHEY and CDR2 SVGAGI. Unmatched junction bases numbered 6, after V lost 10 bases and J lost 5 bases. CDR3 DNA sequence: TGTGCCACAGCGACAGGGGTAAATGAAAAACTGTTTTTT. As protein: CATATGVNEKLFF.

The chain employs TRBV7-6 and TRBJ2-7; 9 bases match TRBD2. The J segment lost 4 bases and the V segment lost 5 bases, leaving 9 bases of the junction unmatched. The CDR3 length is 15 residues. CDR1 is SGHVS and CDR2 is FNYEAQ in the germline V gene. The CDR3 sequence is CASSPVAGGKYEQYF. DNA for the CDR3: TGTGCCAGCAGCCCGGTGGCGGGGGGGAAATACGAGCAGTACTTC.

The chain combines TRBV28 with TRBJ1-5; D unclear. V was cut by 7 bases and J by 3 bases, with 16 bases left in between. The V gene's germline CDR1 is MDHEN and CDR2 SYDVKM. This CDR3 region has 15 residues. The CDR3 DNA is TGTGCCAGCACCGTGCCCTCAGGTTCCAATCAGCCCCAGCATTTT. It encodes CASTVPSGSNQPQHF.

The chain uses TRBV5-1 and TRBJ2-5, with D possibly being TRBD2 (5 bases). The ends were cut back, 3 bases at V and 1 base at J, with 7 bases in the middle. The CDR3 length is 13 residues. Per germline, CDR1 SGHRS and CDR2 YFSETQ. CDR3 DNA sequence: TGCGCCAGCAGCTGGGGAGTCCAAGAGACCCAGTACTTC. Translating it yields CASSWGVQETQYF.

The J gene is TRBJ2-1, the V gene TRBV27, with D tentatively TRBD1 or TRBD2 (5 bases each). Germline V gene sequence: CDR1 MNHEY, CDR2 SMNVEV (reference sequence). This CDR3 is built from 14 residues. V was shortened by 3 bases and J by 1 base, with 7 bases between the two germline ends. DNA of the CDR3: TGTGCCAGCAGTTTGAGGGGATCCTACAATGAGCAGTTCTTC. Amino acids: CASSLRGSYNEQFF.

J is TRBJ2-2 and V is TRBV2; the D gene is possibly TRBD1 (6 bases). The CDR3 extends over 15 amino acids. V lost 1 base to trimming and J lost 0 bases, with 6 bases between them. Germline CDR1 is SNHLY and CDR2 is FYNNEI. In DNA, the CDR3 is TGTGCCAGCAGTGAAGACAGGGCGAACACCGGGGAGCTGTTTTTT. Amino acids: CASSEDRANTGELFF.